These 5 T cell receptor beta chains were sequenced from one sample in a study of OX40 agonist ivuxolimab in advanced cancers. Sequencing was performed with immunoSEQ multiplex PCR; in TCRdb, only in-frame clones are kept and a portion is missing. The sample yields 96,000 or so clones, approximately 80% seen once. The sample consisted of CD4+ or CD8+ T cells sorted from blood, taken in a trial of the OX40 agonist ivuxolimab. The receptors shown here come from an adult with an advanced solid tumor such as melanoma, head and neck, liver or kidney cancer.

The CDR3: CSVEDRVPGAYNEQFF. The CDR3 DNA reads as TGCAGCGTTGAAGATCGGGTCCCCGGGGCCTACAATGAGCAGTTCTTC. The V and J genes are TRBV29-1 and TRBJ2-1, with D perhaps TRBD2 (5 bases). Trimming shortened V by 0 bases and J by 2 bases, and 14 bases separated the two germline ends. The CDR3 runs 16 residues. Germline CDR1 reads SQVTM; CDR2 reads ANQGSEA.

This chain links TRBV7-2 with TRBJ2-7; 7 bases align to TRBD1. CDR1 SGHTA and CDR2 FQGNSA come from the germline V gene. CDR3 length equals 12 residues. After removal of 5 bases from V and 7 bases from J, the junction contained 5 bases not matched to a gene. The CDR3 region is CASSPDRPEQYF. As DNA, the CDR3 is TGTGCCAGCAGCCCGGACAGGCCAGAGCAGTACTTC.

The V gene is TRBV29-1, the J gene TRBJ1-2, with unresolved D. Trimming removed 3 bases from V and 8 bases from J, with 10 bases in between. The CDR3 spans 11 residues. CDR1 and CDR2 (germline): SQVTM, ANQGSEA. The CDR3 protein is CSVDFPPGYTF. CDR3 nucleotides: TGCAGCGTTGATTTTCCCCCGGGCTACACCTTC.

V usage is TRBV7-9 and J usage is TRBJ1-1; D uncertain. Trimming removed 1 base from V and 1 base from J, with 7 bases in between. The CDR3 covers 14 residues. The V gene's germline CDR1 is SEHNR and CDR2 FQNEAQ (reference sequence). This CDR3 is CASSLVGSNTEAFF. The CDR3 nucleotides are TGTGCCAGCAGCTTAGTTGGATCGAACACTGAAGCTTTCTTT.

This sequence joins TRBV7-9 and TRBJ2-1, with D maybe TRBD2 (6 bases). V was shortened by 11 bases and J by 9 bases, with 17 bases between the two germline ends. This CDR3 is 12 amino acids long. Germline values: CDR1 SEHNR, CDR2 FQNEAQ (reference sequence). The CDR3, as DNA: TGTGCCCTGCCTAGCGCGGGCTCTGAGCAGTTCTTC. Translating gives CALPSAGSEQFF.